This T cell receptor (beta chain) was recovered during a study of T cell responses to AZD1222 COVID-19 vaccine. Method: immunoSEQ multiplex PCR; TCRdb's copy keeps in-frame clones and lacks some. Of 100,000 or so clones in the sample, around 87% were seen once. About this clone: Its antigen remains unknown. An end of the junction differs from the germline gene, which may be a read error.

Whole-study results and caveats: White British ancestry dominated among donors, who included more females, and clonal diversity was possibly underestimated. Close to half of spike-specific TCRs reportedly recognize unmutated variant regions.

This CDR3 spans 14 amino acids. The germline gives CDR1 LGHNA, CDR2 YNFKEQ. Specimen: peripheral blood, collected 28 days after the second AZD1222 dose. The rearrangement joins TRBV4-2 to TRBJ2-7; D not certain. The sequence derives from an adult who received the AZD1222 COVID-19 vaccine. In DNA, the CDR3 is TGTGCCAGCAGCCAAGACCATAACTCCTACGGGCAGTACTTC. This translates into CASSQDHNSYGQYF.